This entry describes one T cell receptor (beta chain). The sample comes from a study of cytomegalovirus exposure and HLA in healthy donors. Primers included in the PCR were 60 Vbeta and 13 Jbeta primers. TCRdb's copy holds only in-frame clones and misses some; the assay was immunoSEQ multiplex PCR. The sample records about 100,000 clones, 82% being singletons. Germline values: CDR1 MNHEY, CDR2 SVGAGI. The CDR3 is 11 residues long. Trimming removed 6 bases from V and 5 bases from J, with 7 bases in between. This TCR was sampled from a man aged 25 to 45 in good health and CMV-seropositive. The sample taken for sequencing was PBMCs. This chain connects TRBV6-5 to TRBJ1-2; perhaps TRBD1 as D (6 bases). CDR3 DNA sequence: TGTGCCAGCAGGAGGGGGTATGGCTACACCTTC. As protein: CASRRGYGYTF.